Reported below is one T cell receptor (beta chain). This sample was taken from a study of blood T cell repertoires in COVID-19. Some clones are missing from TCRdb's copy, which holds only in-frame ones; the method was immunoSEQ multiplex PCR. The sample consists of about 160,000 clones, 79% of them appearing once. The V segment lost 2 bases and the J segment 7 bases; nucleotides outside the gene matches: 6. CDR1 and CDR2 (germline): MNHNS, SASEGT. The length of the CDR3 is 16 residues. While infection was still active, Seattle patients were enrolled and then followed longitudinally. This receptor was obtained from a woman in her sixties or seventies with COVID-19, enrolled during active disease. The chain couples TRBV6-1 to TRBJ2-1, with 12 bases matching TRBD1. Sequencing input: peripheral blood. CDR3 sequence (DNA): TGTGCCAGCAGTGAATGGGGACAGGGGGCCGGGAATGAGCAGTTCTTC. It yields the protein CASSEWGQGAGNEQFF.